These T cell receptor beta chains were read from a single sample in a study of blood T cell repertoires in COVID-19. The repertoire was sequenced with immunoSEQ multiplex PCR; TCRdb's copy has only in-frame clones and lacks some. The sample contains about 380,000 clones, around 89% of which appear only once. Material for sequencing was PBMCs or T cells enriched from blood (not recorded which). These receptors originate from a woman between 18 and 29 years old who had recovered from COVID-19. Both conserved end residues are part of each CDR3. The order of the fields is V gene, clone size, D gene, J gene, CDR3 DNA, CDR3 protein. A D gene is named only where the DNA matches it firmly. The size entry is marked missing in some rows and otherwise reads once, few, many or a size class.

>TRBV6-1|-|-|TRBJ2-5
TGTGCCAGCAGTGAAGTGGGGTCTGGGGCGCGAGAGACCCAGTACTTC
CASSEVGSGARETQYF
>TRBV5-1|-|-|TRBJ2-1
TGCGCCAGCAGCTTGACGGTTCTCTCCTACAATGAGCAGTTCTTC
CASSLTVLSYNEQFF
>TRBV30|once|TRBD1|TRBJ1-5
TGTGCCTGGAGTACAGGACAGGGGCATCAGCCCCAGCATTTT
CAWSTGQGHQPQHF
>TRBV15|-|-|TRBJ2-7
TGTGCCACCAGCAATTACAGGGTCCCCTACGAGCAGTACTTC
CATSNYRVPYEQYF
>TRBV11-1|-|TRBD1|TRBJ1-5
TGTGCCAGCAGCTTAGGGACAGGGAACGGTCAGCCCCAGCATTTT
CASSLGTGNGQPQHF
>TRBV5-6|-|-|TRBJ1-6
TGTGCCAGCAGCGAGGGTAGTATCTATAATTCACCCCTCCACTTT
CASSEGSIYNSPLHF
>TRBV4-2|-|TRBD2|TRBJ2-1
TGTGCCAGCAGCCAAGCTCCGGGACTAATTTCAAATGAGCAGTTCTTC
CASSQAPGLISNEQFF
>TRBV30|-|-|TRBJ1-5
TGTGCCTGGAGTGTCTACTATAGCAATCAGCCCCAGCATTTT
CAWSVYYSNQPQHF
>TRBV7-9|-|TRBD1|TRBJ2-7
TGTGCCAGCAGCCCAGGGACAGACTCCTACGAGCAGTACTTC
CASSPGTDSYEQYF
>TRBV24-1|-|-|TRBJ2-4
TGTGCCACCAGTGATCGGACAACTAGCGCCAAAAACATTCAGTACTTC
CATSDRTTSAKNIQYF
>TRBV5-1|-|-|TRBJ2-5
TGCGCCAGCACCTCGGAGGCCCGGGAGACCCAGTACTTC
CASTSEARETQYF
>TRBV19|-|-|TRBJ1-2
TGTGCCAGTAGTATCCCCGGGGGGTCCAACTATGGCTACACCTTC
CASSIPGGSNYGYTF
>TRBV11-2|-|TRBD2|TRBJ2-4
TGTGCCAGCAGCTTAGGCAGCGGGGGGGTGGACATTCAGTACTTC
CASSLGSGGVDIQYF
>TRBV7-9|-|-|TRBJ1-5
TGTGCCAGCAGCTTAGTGGCAGGGTGGGGGACTGCGGGTCAGCCCCAGCATTTT
CASSLVAGWGTAGQPQHF
>TRBV5-1|-|TRBD1|TRBJ1-1
TGCGCCAGCACCCTAGGGGACAGGGGTCGTATCGGGACTGAAGCTTTCTTT
CASTLGDRGRIGTEAFF
>TRBV11-2|-|-|TRBJ1-1
TGTGCCAGCAGCTCTGTAAAGAAGACAGTAAAGAACACTGAAGCTTTCTTT
CASSSVKKTVKNTEAFF
>TRBV5-1|-|-|TRBJ2-7
TGCGCCAGCAGCCAGGGAGACTCAGGGGTGCTTCACGAGCAGTACTTC
CASSQGDSGVLHEQYF
>TRBV10-1|-|TRBD1|TRBJ2-7
TGCGCCAGCAGCAAGGGGGCCACCTACGAGCAGTACTTC
CASSKGATYEQYF
>TRBV4-1|-|-|TRBJ1-6
TGCGCCAGCAGCCAAGATCTAGGGGTAGGGAATTCACCCCTCCACTTT
CASSQDLGVGNSPLHF
>TRBV2|many|TRBD1|TRBJ1-5
TGTGCCAGCAGTGAAGCGCTTCAGGGTAGTTGGGACAGCTTACGGCCCCAGCATTTT
CASSEALQGSWDSLRPQHF
>TRBV6-5|-|-|TRBJ2-7
TGTGCCACCTCCGAACGGAGCTCCTACGAGCAGTACTTC
CATSERSSYEQYF
>TRBV7-6|-|TRBD2|TRBJ2-7
TGTGCCAGCAGCTTGGGCCGAGGGACTAGTTCCTACGAGCAGTACTTC
CASSLGRGTSSYEQYF
>TRBV7-9|-|-|TRBJ1-1
TGTGCCAGCAGCCCTAACCTCGGGGACAAGAATAGAGCTTTCTTT
CASSPNLGDKNRAFF
>TRBV11-2|-|TRBD1|TRBJ1-1
TGTGCCAGCAGCTTGTTAACAGGGGCCCTCTCTGAAGCTTTCTTT
CASSLLTGALSEAFF
>TRBV27|-|-|TRBJ2-7
TGTGCCAGCAGGAGGGGGAACGAGCAGTACTTC
CASRRGNEQYF
>TRBV5-1|-|TRBD2|TRBJ2-1
TGCGCTAGCAGCTACCGGACTAGCGGGGGTTACAATGAGCAGTTCTTC
CASSYRTSGGYNEQFF
>TRBV6-5|-|-|TRBJ1-1
TGTGCCAGCATGAGGGCCGGCCCGAACACTGAAGCTTTCTTT
CASMRAGPNTEAFF
>TRBV24-1|-|TRBD1|TRBJ1-5
TGTGCCACCAGTGAGTCGGGACAGGACCTATATAGCAATCAGCCCCAGCATTTT
CATSESGQDLYSNQPQHF
>TRBV2|-|-|TRBJ1-1
TGTGCCAGCACCACAGGGTATGGGACTGAAGCTTTCTTT
CASTTGYGTEAFF
>TRBV9|-|TRBD1|TRBJ1-2
TGTGCCAGCAGCGTGGGGGACAGTTATGGCTACACCTTC
CASSVGDSYGYTF
>TRBV6-5|-|-|TRBJ1-6
TGTGCCAGCAAAGAGACAAATAATTCACCCCTCCACTTT
CASKETNNSPLHF
>TRBV5-1|-|-|TRBJ1-2
TGCGCCAGCAGCCTCAGGGAGGGACGGAACTATGGCTACACCTTC
CASSLREGRNYGYTF
>TRBV9|-|TRBD1|TRBJ1-3
TGTGCCAGCAGCGTAGACCCAGGGGGTACTGGAAACACCATATATTTT
CASSVDPGGTGNTIYF
>TRBV28|few|TRBD1|TRBJ1-4
TGTGCCAGCAGAACCGGACAGGGGGGGATTATAACTAATGAAAAACTGTTTTTT
CASRTGQGGIITNEKLFF
>TRBV11-2|few|-|TRBJ1-2
TGTGCCGCCATTACCCCAGGTTATGGCTACACCTTC
CAAITPGYGYTF
>TRBV5-5|-|TRBD1|TRBJ2-7
TGTGCCAGCAGCGACAGGGGTCGATCCTACGAGCAGTACTTC
CASSDRGRSYEQYF
>TRBV27|-|TRBD2|TRBJ2-3
TGTGCCAGCAGAGACACTAGCGGGGGGAACACAGATACGCAGTATTTT
CASRDTSGGNTDTQYF
>TRBV27|-|-|TRBJ1-1
TGTGCCAGCAGTTGGGCAGGGGCGAGGACTGAAGCTTTCTTT
CASSWAGARTEAFF
>TRBV19|-|-|TRBJ1-2
TGTGCCAGTAGTCTGACAGTTCCCTATGGCTACACCTTC
CASSLTVPYGYTF
>TRBV11-3|-|-|TRBJ1-3
TGTGCCAGCAGCTCGGGGGGACGGAGCTCTGGAAACACCATATATTTT
CASSSGGRSSGNTIYF
>TRBV19|many|TRBD1|TRBJ1-4
TGTGCCAGTAGCCGGACAGGGGACGAAAAACTGTTTTTT
CASSRTGDEKLFF
>TRBV7-2|-|TRBD2|TRBJ2-4
TGTGCCAGCAGCCACGGGGGGGCTAGATACATTCAGTACTTC
CASSHGGARYIQYF
>TRBV19|-|-|TRBJ2-7
TGTGCCAGTAGTCCCGCGGTGGGCTACGAGCAGTACTTC
CASSPAVGYEQYF
>TRBV20-1|few|TRBD1|TRBJ1-6
TGCAGTGCTAGTGGGGGACAGGGGGGAGTTAATTCACCCCTCCACTTT
CSASGGQGGVNSPLHF
>TRBV5-1|-|-|TRBJ1-2
TGCGCCAGCAGCTTGGCAGCGGGGGCCGCCTATGGCTACACCTTC
CASSLAAGAAYGYTF
>TRBV15|-|-|TRBJ1-1
TGTGCCACCAGCAGAGTATCAGGGTACACTGAAGCTTTCTTT
CATSRVSGYTEAFF
>TRBV3-1/TRBV3-2|-|TRBD1|TRBJ1-3
TGTGCCAGCAGCCGACAGGGCGCTGGAAACACCATATATTTT
CASSRQGAGNTIYF
>TRBV2|-|-|TRBJ1-5
TGTGCCAGCAGTGAATGGGGGCGGGATCAGCCCCAGCATTTT
CASSEWGRDQPQHF
>TRBV3-1/TRBV3-2|-|-|TRBJ2-5
TGTGCCAGCAGCCTGATGGCCGGGGGACCATGGGAGACCCAGTACTTC
CASSLMAGGPWETQYF
>TRBV11-1|-|-|TRBJ2-2
TGTGCCAGCAGCTTAGTGGCGGACACCGGGGAGCTGTTTTTT
CASSLVADTGELFF
>TRBV28|-|-|TRBJ2-2
TGTGCCAGCAGTTTATATGAGGTTTTAGGGAACACCGGGGAGCTGTTTTTT
CASSLYEVLGNTGELFF
>TRBV30|-|-|TRBJ1-4
TGTGCCTGGAGTGTACGGGCAACTAATGAAAAACTGTTTTTT
CAWSVRATNEKLFF
>TRBV24-1|-|-|TRBJ1-5
TGTGCCACCAGTGACCCATCAGGGGCCCAGCATTTT
CATSDPSGAQHF
>TRBV7-6|-|-|TRBJ1-5
TGTGCCAGCAGCTTAGAGCAAAATCAGCCCCAGCATTTT
CASSLEQNQPQHF
>TRBV2|-|-|TRBJ1-1
TGTGCCAGCGGGGAGAGGGGGATGAACACTGAAGCTTTCTTT
CASGERGMNTEAFF
>TRBV3-1/TRBV3-2|-|TRBD1|TRBJ2-1
TGTGCCAGCAGCCTCTTTTCTGGACAGGTTTTGAATGAGCAGTTCTTC
CASSLFSGQVLNEQFF
>TRBV4-3|-|-|TRBJ1-4
TGCGCCAGCAGCCCTCGACAGATCAATGGTGAAAAACTGTTTTTT
CASSPRQINGEKLFF